In this sample, the clone carrying this T cell receptor beta chain turned up a few times. The germline CDR1 and CDR2 sequences are SNHLY and FYNNEI. This CDR3 contains 15 residues. The junction had 7 bases not matched to a gene; V was cut back by 5 bases and J by 3 bases. In the study's own analysis: Cell counts per sample came from amplifying reference gene primers. Repertoires were generated with immunoSEQ multiplex PCR, while TCRdb's copy carries only in-frame clones and drops some. Clone size and the V and J calls come from that table; the DNA yielded D and trimming. Among roughly 120,000 clones listed, approximately 85% were seen once. This entry belongs to a study of blood T cell repertoires in COVID-19. Whole-study context: Samples of COVID-19 (acute and convalescent) were obtained from the United States, Italy and Spain. From T cells, B-cell-depleted T cells, or PBMCs came the material, which was cDNA or gDNA.

The V call is TRBV2, the J call TRBJ2-7, with 10 bases fitting TRBD2. Sequenced: peripheral blood. The sequence was obtained from a middle-aged man with acute or convalescent COVID-19. CDR3 DNA sequence: TGTGCCAGCAGTCCCAGCGGGGGGGCTTTCTACGAGCAGTACTTC. Translating gives CASSPSGGAFYEQYF.